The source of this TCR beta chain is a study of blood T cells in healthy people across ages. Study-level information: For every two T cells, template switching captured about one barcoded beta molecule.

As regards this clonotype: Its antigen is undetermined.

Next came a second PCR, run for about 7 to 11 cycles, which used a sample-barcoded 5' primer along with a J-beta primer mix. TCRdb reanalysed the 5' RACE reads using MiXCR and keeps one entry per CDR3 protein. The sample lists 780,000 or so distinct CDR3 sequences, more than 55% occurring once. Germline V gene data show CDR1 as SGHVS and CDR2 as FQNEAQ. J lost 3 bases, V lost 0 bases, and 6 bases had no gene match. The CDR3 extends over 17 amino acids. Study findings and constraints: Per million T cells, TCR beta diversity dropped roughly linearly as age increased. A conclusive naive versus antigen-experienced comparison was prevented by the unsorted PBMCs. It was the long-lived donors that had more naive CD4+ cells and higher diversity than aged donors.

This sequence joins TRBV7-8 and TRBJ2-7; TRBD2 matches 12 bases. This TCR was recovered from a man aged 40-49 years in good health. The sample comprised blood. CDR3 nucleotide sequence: TGTGCCAGCAGCTTAGCATTGACTAGCGGGAGCGTCTACGAGCAGTACTTC. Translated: CASSLALTSGSVYEQYF.